These T cell receptor beta chains were read from a single sample in a study of naive and memory T cell subsets. TCRdb re-derived calls from the UMI-ligation and nested PCR reads in MiXCR, one entry per CDR3 protein. The profile covers roughly 91,000 distinct CDR3 sequences, with roughly 14% appearing a single time and about 0.93% taken by the ten largest. What was sequenced was central memory CD4+ T cells from blood. The receptors derive from a human donor in good health. CDR3s include the opening cysteine and the closing phenylalanine or tryptophan. Each record gives: J gene, V gene, D gene, clone size, CDR3 length, CDR3 DNA, CDR3 protein. A D gene is named only where the DNA matches it firmly. Not all rows give a size; the values are once, few, many and, for expanded clones, a class.

>TRBJ2-2|TRBV25-1|TRBD2|many|15
TGTGCCAGCACCAAGTCTAGCGGAGCGGTGCCGGAGCTGTTTTTT
CASTKSSGAVPELFF
>TRBJ2-7|TRBV12-3/TRBV12-4|NA|NA|14
TGTGCCAGCCGTGGTTCGGGGCTCTCCTACGAGCAGTACTTC
CASRGSGLSYEQYF
>TRBJ1-2|TRBV27|NA|many|15
TGTGCCAGCAGTTTAAAGGGAATTGAAGGCTATGGCTACACCTTC
CASSLKGIEGYGYTF
>TRBJ2-7|TRBV27|TRBD2|few|15
TGTGCCAGCAGTTTATATGCTAGCGGAAACTACGAGCAGTACTTC
CASSLYASGNYEQYF
>TRBJ2-3|TRBV4-2|TRBD2|NA|16
TGTGCCAGCAGCCAAGATGCTAGCGGGGGTGTAAATACGCAGTATTTT
CASSQDASGGVNTQYF
>TRBJ1-6|TRBV20-1|NA|NA|14
TGCAGTGCTAGAGATTCCAGGGTTCAATCACCCCTCCACTTT
CSARDSRVQSPLHF
>TRBJ2-3|TRBV4-3|NA|NA|15
TGCGCCAGCAGCCAAGATGATCCGGGTTCAGATACGCAGTATTTT
CASSQDDPGSDTQYF
>TRBJ1-3|TRBV7-2|TRBD1|few|21
TGTGCCAGCAGCCTTAGATCACCGGGACAGGGGGCGCCGACGCCTGGAAACACCATATATTTT
CASSLRSPGQGAPTPGNTIYF
>TRBJ2-2|TRBV20-1|NA|many|14
TGCAGTGCCAAAGGTGACCTAAACACCGGGGAGCTGTTTTTT
CSAKGDLNTGELFF
>TRBJ2-3|TRBV12-3/TRBV12-4|TRBD2|NA|18
TGTGCCAGCAGCCGAACGGCACTAGCGGGAGTTCCAGGAGATACGCAGTATTTT
CASSRTALAGVPGDTQYF
>TRBJ2-4|TRBV27|TRBD2|many|14
TGTGCCAGCAGGAGTGGGAGGGCCGGAAACATTCAGTACTTC
CASRSGRAGNIQYF
>TRBJ2-7|TRBV4-1|TRBD2|few|16
TGCGCCAGCAGCCAGACCACTAGCGGGAGCTTTTACGAGCAGTACTTC
CASSQTTSGSFYEQYF
>TRBJ2-3|TRBV4-3|TRBD2|NA|16
TGCGCCAGCAGCCAAGAACCTAGCGGGATCTCAGATACGCAGTATTTT
CASSQEPSGISDTQYF
>TRBJ2-7|TRBV3-1|NA|NA|15
TGTGCCAGCAGCCAAGATTGGGGTAGATCCTACGAGCAGTACTTC
CASSQDWGRSYEQYF
>TRBJ2-2|TRBV7-3|NA|NA|13
TGTGCCAGCAGGGCGGTGGGGGCCGGGGAGCTGTTTTTT
CASRAVGAGELFF
>TRBJ2-7|TRBV18|NA|many|15
TGTGCCAGCTCACCACCCGGGACACTATCCTACGAGCAGTACTTC
CASSPPGTLSYEQYF
>TRBJ1-5|TRBV4-1|TRBD1|NA|12
TGCGCCAGCAGCCAAGAACAGGGGCCCAAGCATTTT
CASSQEQGPKHF
>TRBJ1-2|TRBV12-3/TRBV12-4|NA|few|13
TGTGCCAGCAGTTCGGGAAACAACTATGGCTACACCTTC
CASSSGNNYGYTF
>TRBJ2-5|TRBV10-3|NA|few|13
TGTGCCATCAGTGTAGCTCCGCAAGAGACCCAGTACTTC
CAISVAPQETQYF
>TRBJ2-2|TRBV29-1|NA|NA|11
TGCAGTGGGTGGTACCCCGGGGAGCTGTTTTTT
CSGWYPGELFF
>TRBJ2-7|TRBV2|TRBD1|NA|15
TGTGCCAGCAGTGAAGGGGGGACAGGGAGCCACGAGCAGTACTTC
CASSEGGTGSHEQYF
>TRBJ2-5|TRBV7-2|NA|few|14
TGTGCCAGCAGCAAGGGATCCCCAGGCGAGACCCAGTACTTC
CASSKGSPGETQYF
>TRBJ1-1|TRBV6-5|NA|few|19
TGTGCCAGCAGTTACTCACTTTATCCAGGCGAATTGAGGAACACTGAAGCTTTCTTT
CASSYSLYPGELRNTEAFF
>TRBJ2-5|TRBV12-3/TRBV12-4|NA|NA|15
TGTGCCAGCAGTTTCAGGGGACTAAAACAAGAGACCCAGTACTTC
CASSFRGLKQETQYF
>TRBJ2-3|TRBV4-3|NA|few|16
TGCGCCAGCAGCCAAGATCCGGACAGAAGCACAGATACGCAGTATTTT
CASSQDPDRSTDTQYF
>TRBJ2-3|TRBV20-1|TRBD2|NA|16
TGCAGTGCTACCGCCGGGACTAGCGGGAAAGGAGATACGCAGTATTTT
CSATAGTSGKGDTQYF
>TRBJ1-2|TRBV19|NA|NA|12
TGTGCCAGTAGTAGGGCACAGAATGGCTACACCTTC
CASSRAQNGYTF
>TRBJ2-3|TRBV10-3|NA|few|16
TGTGCCATCAGCCTCGTCGGGACAACTAGCACAGATACGCAGTATTTT
CAISLVGTTSTDTQYF
>TRBJ2-3|TRBV12-3/TRBV12-4|TRBD2|NA|18
TGTGCCAGCAGTTCTAGGATCGGTAGCGGGATGATCACAGATACGCAGTATTTT
CASSSRIGSGMITDTQYF
>TRBJ2-1|TRBV25-1|TRBD2|few|14
TGTGCCAGCAGTGAACCGGGACTAGCCGAAGAGCAGTTCTTC
CASSEPGLAEEQFF
>TRBJ2-7|TRBV6-5|NA|many|15
TGTGCCAGCAGTTACTCGATAACACATGCCTACGAGCAGTACTTC
CASSYSITHAYEQYF
>TRBJ1-3|TRBV20-1|TRBD1|few|16
TGCAGTGCTAGTTCAGGGGGTTCCTCCTCTGGAAACACCATATATTTT
CSASSGGSSSGNTIYF
>TRBJ1-3|TRBV12-3/TRBV12-4|NA|NA|17
TGTGCCAGCAGGTCGTCGTTTGAATTCTTCTCTGGAAACACCATATATTTT
CASRSSFEFFSGNTIYF
>TRBJ2-7|TRBV20-1|NA|NA|11
TGCAGTGCTCCAGGACAGTCCGAGCAGTACTTC
CSAPGQSEQYF
>TRBJ1-5|TRBV4-1|NA|many|16
TGCGCCAGCAGCCAGAATCCGGGCCGAGAGGGTCAGCCCCAGCATTTT
CASSQNPGREGQPQHF
>TRBJ2-1|TRBV4-2|TRBD2|NA|15
TGTGCCAGCAGCCCTGAGCGGGAGCCTTACAATGAGCAGTTCTTC
CASSPEREPYNEQFF
>TRBJ2-1|TRBV20-1|TRBD2|few|15
TGCAGTGCGGGCGTATCTAGCGGGAGCGGTTTAAAGCAGTTCTTC
CSAGVSSGSGLKQFF
>TRBJ2-5|TRBV12-3/TRBV12-4|TRBD2|many|17
TGTGCCAGCAGCCCAAGACTAGCAGGCCCTTTCCAAGAGACCCAGTACTTC
CASSPRLAGPFQETQYF
>TRBJ2-4|TRBV7-9|TRBD2|NA|19
TGTGCCAGCAGCGCGGCCTTTAGAGGTTTCGTAGCGGGTTTAAACATTCAGTACTTC
CASSAAFRGFVAGLNIQYF
>TRBJ2-7|TRBV27|TRBD1|NA|15
TGTGCCAGCAGTCAATATCAGGGGGCATTCTACGAGCAGTACTTC
CASSQYQGAFYEQYF
>TRBJ2-5|TRBV5-1|NA|many|14
TGCGCCAGCAGCTTGCCACTAGCCGAAGAGACCCAGTACTTC
CASSLPLAEETQYF
>TRBJ2-7|TRBV12-3/TRBV12-4|TRBD1|few|12
TGTGCCAGCAGTCCGACAGGGTACGAGCAGTACTTC
CASSPTGYEQYF
>TRBJ1-1|TRBV28|NA|NA|17
TGTGCCAGCAGTTCCCGACAGTATTGGGAAACGAACACTGAAGCTTTCTTT
CASSSRQYWETNTEAFF
>TRBJ2-1|TRBV20-1|TRBD2|many|18
TGCAGTGCTAGGGCCCATTTTTCCGGGACTAGTAGTCGTAATGAGCAGTTCTTC
CSARAHFSGTSSRNEQFF